The clone carrying this T cell receptor beta chain is a singleton in its sample. In the original processing: The assay estimated nucleated cells by amplifying reference gene primers. Assay: immunoSEQ multiplex PCR; the TCRdb copy retains only in-frame clones and omits some. V, J and clone size reflect that table, while D and trimming were determined from the DNA. The profile shows about 150,000 clones, more than 75% of them singletons. The data were obtained in a study of blood T cell repertoires in COVID-19. Study at large: From the United States, Italy and Spain came samples of acute and convalescent COVID-19. Sources were T cells, B-cell-depleted T cells, or PBMCs; the material itself was cDNA or gDNA.

The germline V gene encodes CDR1 SGHNT and CDR2 YYREEE (reference sequence). V dropped 4 bases and J dropped 2; count of bases not matched to a gene: 6. This CDR3 contains 16 residues. The source is a man aged 45-65 years who had recovered from COVID-19. The sample taken for sequencing was peripheral blood. The chain combines TRBV5-4 with TRBJ2-5; 12 positions match TRBD2. The CDR3 is CASSVGLAGLQETQYF. CDR3 sequence (DNA): TGTGCCAGCAGCGTGGGACTAGCGGGCCTACAAGAGACCCAGTACTTC.